This entry lists 24 T cell receptor beta chains sequenced from one sample in a study of blood T cells in healthy people across ages. Sample-barcoded 5' priming and a J-beta primer mix drove a second PCR of about 7 to 12 cycles. In TCRdb, the 5' RACE reads were re-called with MiXCR into one record per CDR3 protein. The sample consists of about 1.6 million distinct CDR3 sequences, 30% to 35% of them appearing once. The sequenced sample consisted of blood. These receptors were obtained from a woman aged 30 to 39 in good health.

This clonotype was seen a few times. The chain employs TRBV6-1 and TRBJ1-5, with D unresolved. This CDR3 has 13 residues. V shed 7 bases and J shed 7 bases, with 14 bases lying between them. Per germline, CDR1 MNHNS and CDR2 SASEGT. CDR3 sequence (DNA): TGTGCCAGCACTTCAGTCCGTGCGCAGCCCCAGCATTTT. Translation: CASTSVRAQPQHF.

This clonotype was detected only a few times. The rearrangement uses TRBV2 and TRBJ2-7; 8 nucleotides align to TRBD2. This CDR3 is 15 amino acids long. Germline V lookup: CDR1 SNHLY, CDR2 FYNNEI. Losses at the gene ends were 4 bases for V and 5 bases for J; bases not matched to a gene: 10. The CDR3 DNA sequence: TGTGCCAGCAGTGGTGGACTAGCTCATCCTCACGAGCAGTACTTC. It yields the protein CASSGGLAHPHEQYF.

This rearrangement joins TRBV29-1 to TRBJ2-7; no definite D call. The CDR3 length is 14 residues. Deletions cut 4 bases from V and 1 base from J, with 14 bases between. The germline CDR1 and CDR2 sequences are SQVTM and ANQGSEA. CDR3 DNA: TGCAGCGTTGGTCCGCGGTCTTTGTCCTACGAGCAGTACTTC. Protein sequence: CSVGPRSLSYEQYF.

The chain combines TRBV7-9 with TRBJ2-7, with TRBD1 matching over 9 bases. The length of the CDR3 is 18 residues. After removal of 5 bases from V and 4 bases from J, the junction contained 18 bases not matched to a gene. Germline CDR1 SEHNR, CDR2 FQNEAQ (reference sequence). The CDR3 here is CASSPGVGQGKNRYEQYF. In DNA, the CDR3 is TGTGCCAGCAGCCCGGGTGTGGGACAGGGAAAAAATAGGTACGAGCAGTACTTC.

V usage is TRBV9 and J usage is TRBJ2-3; D remains ambiguous. V was trimmed by 0 bases and J by 2 bases, leaving 10 bases between them. The CDR3 has 15 amino acids. Germline CDR1 reads SGDLS; CDR2 reads YYNGEE. CDR3 sequence reads: CASSVDATPTDTQYF. The CDR3 coding sequence is TGTGCCAGCAGCGTAGATGCAACCCCCACAGATACGCAGTATTTT.

This clonotype was found a few times. This chain connects TRBV5-1 to TRBJ2-3; unclear D gene. This CDR3 comprises 14 residues. Germline-derived CDR1 and CDR2 are SGHRS and YFSETQ. V lost 4 bases, J lost 0 bases, and 9 bases lay in between. CDR3 DNA sequence: TGCGCCAGCAGCGCGTCAATCAGCACAGATACGCAGTATTTT. Amino acid sequence: CASSASISTDTQYF.

This clonotype was observed a handful of times. The CDR3 is CASSSLIPGRGKNEQFF. In DNA, the CDR3 is TGTGCCAGCAGCTCTCTAATACCGGGACGGGGAAAGAATGAGCAGTTCTTC. This chain joins TRBV7-9 and TRBJ2-1; tentatively, D is TRBD1 or TRBD2 (5 bases each). Germline V CDR1 and CDR2: SEHNR, FQNEAQ (reference sequence). Trimming removed 4 bases from V and 7 bases from J, with 23 bases in between. The CDR3 extends over 17 amino acids.

The rearrangement links TRBV7-8 to TRBJ1-5; 7 bases are shared with TRBD1. The CDR3 length is 16 residues. Trimming removed 3 bases from V and 2 bases from J; junction bases left unmatched: 7. CDR1 and CDR2 from the germline V gene are SGHVS and FQNEAQ. The CDR3 loop is CASSLQQGFGNQPQHF. The DNA for the CDR3 is TGTGCCAGCAGCTTGCAACAGGGGTTCGGCAATCAGCCCCAGCATTTT.

The V and J genes are TRBV18 and TRBJ1-2; no reliable D call. In germline, CDR1 is KGHSH, CDR2 LQKENI. The CDR3 spans 14 residues. V lost 2 bases to trimming and J lost 8 bases, with 15 bases between them. DNA for the CDR3: TGTGCCAGCTCACCAGCCGTCGGCCTCAAGGGCTACACCTTC. Translated: CASSPAVGLKGYTF. Complete variable domain (other parts from reference TRBV18 and TRBJ1-2): NAGVMQNPRHLVRRRGQEARLRCSPMKGHSHVYWYRQLPEEGLKFMVYLQKENIIDESGMPKERFSAEFPKEGPSILRIQQVVRGDSAAYFCASSPAVGLKGYTFGSGTRLTVV.

The sample holds a few counts of this clonotype. The V call is TRBV5-6, the J call TRBJ2-7; 11 positions agree with TRBD2. The CDR3 sequence is 15 residues long. The junction had 8 bases not matched to a gene; V was cut back by 2 bases and J by 7 bases. Germline V gene sequence: CDR1 SGHDT, CDR2 YYEEEE. The CDR3 reads CASSLYSGRAREQYF. CDR3 DNA: TGTGCCAGCAGCTTATATAGCGGGAGGGCAAGGGAGCAGTACTTC.

The chain combines TRBV28 with TRBJ2-7; 9 nucleotides line up with TRBD1. Germline CDR1 MDHEN, CDR2 SYDVKM. This CDR3 is 15 amino acids long. V was clipped by 4 bases and J by 3 bases; unmatched bases: 7. This chain's CDR3 is CASSSLGGQGYEQYF. CDR3 in DNA: TGTGCCAGCAGTTCCTTAGGGGGACAGGGCTACGAGCAGTACTTC.

This clonotype was seen more than once but under ten times. The chain recombines TRBV6-4 with TRBJ2-1; D might be TRBD2 (7 bases). The germline V gene has CDR1 MRHNA and CDR2 SNTAGT. The V and J ends lost 7 bases and 8 bases respectively, with 18 bases between them. The CDR3 has 14 amino acids. The CDR3 reads CASTDVRGADEQFF. CDR3 in DNA: TGTGCCAGCACCGACGTTCGGGGGGCGGATGAGCAGTTCTTC.

CDR3 sequence: CASNPTGGNYNEQFF. Here the CDR3 DNA reads TGTGCCAGCAACCCGACGGGGGGAAACTACAATGAGCAGTTCTTC. The genes are TRBV7-2 and TRBJ2-1; 7 bases line up with TRBD2. The CDR3 runs to 15 residues. CDR1 SGHTA and CDR2 FQGNSA come from the germline V gene. V was clipped by 7 bases and J by 3 bases; unmatched bases: 9. Combining the CDR3 with reference TRBV7-2 and TRBJ2-1 gives the whole variable domain GAGVSQSPSNKVTEKGKDVELRCDPISGHTALYWYRQSLGQGLEFLIYFQGNSAPDKSGLPSDRFSAERTGGSVSTLTIQRTQQEDSAVYLCASNPTGGNYNEQFFGPGTRLTVL.

Points on this clonotype: Given a much more abundant clone one base away, this may be a read error. The chain couples TRBV29-1 to TRBJ2-7; TRBD2 might be the D (6 bases). The CDR3 extends over 14 amino acids. CDR1 SQVTM and CDR2 ANQGSEA come from the germline V gene. CDR3 bases: TGCAGCATTGAAGATGGGGGGACGGCGGTGGAGCAGTACTTC. Translating it yields CSIEDGGTAVEQYF.

V usage is TRBV27 and J usage is TRBJ2-3, with a possible D match to TRBD1 (6 bases). Germline V gives CDR1 MNHEY, CDR2 SMNVEV (reference sequence). CDR3 size: 12 residues. Trimming left V 5 bases short and J 9 bases short, with 12 bases between. As DNA, the CDR3 is TGTGCCAGCAGTCGAATCCAGGGGACGCAGTATTTT. Protein product: CASSRIQGTQYF.

The chain is built from TRBV29-1 and TRBJ2-7, with TRBD1 identical over 9 bases. The CDR3 extends over 14 amino acids. Germline values: CDR1 SQVTM, CDR2 ANQGSEA. V dropped 6 bases and J dropped 2; count of bases not matched to a gene: 8. The CDR3 here is CSVETGQGPYEQYF. As DNA, the CDR3 is TGCAGCGTAGAAACGGGACAGGGCCCCTACGAGCAGTACTTC.

In its sample, this clonotype was seen a few times. V usage is TRBV2 and J usage is TRBJ2-7; either TRBD1 or TRBD2 may fit D (6 bases each). The tail of the sequence fits TRBJ2-4 better, so the J call may be wrong. This CDR3 has 17 amino acids. The germline gives CDR1 SNHLY, CDR2 FYNNEI. CDR3 nucleotide sequence: TGTGCCAGCAGTCGGCGGAGCGGAGGGGGGAGCAAAAACATTCAGTACTTC. Amino acid sequence: CASSRRSGGGSKNIQYF.

This sequence joins TRBV5-1 and TRBJ2-1, with unresolved D. Germline V gene sequence: CDR1 SGHRS, CDR2 YFSETQ. V was trimmed by 0 bases and J by 12 bases, leaving 13 bases between them. The CDR3 has 13 amino acids. The CDR3 region has the DNA TGCGCCAGCAGCTTGGGAGGCCGAGACGGGCAGTTCTTC. Encoded protein: CASSLGGRDGQFF. Supplemented by reference TRBV5-1 and TRBJ2-1, the full variable domain reads KAGVTQTPRYLIKTRGQQVTLSCSPISGHRSVSWYQQTPGQGLQFLFEYFSETQRNKGNFPGRFSGRQFSNSRSEMNVSTLELGDSALYLCASSLGGRDGQFFGPGTRLTVL.

This clonotype has more than one count but fewer than ten. The chain has TRBV6-6 and TRBJ1-2; D is unresolved. The CDR3 contains 13 residues. From germline, CDR1 is MNHNY and CDR2 SVGAGI (reference sequence). The ends were cut back, 6 bases at V and 0 bases at J, with 8 bases in the middle. CDR3 sequence reads: CASSPSPNYGYTF. The CDR3 DNA reads TGTGCCAGCAGCCCCTCACCTAACTATGGCTACACCTTC.

The rearrangement joins TRBV20-1 to TRBJ1-5; 10 bases map to TRBD1. The V gene end was trimmed by 8 bases and the J gene end by 0 bases; junction bases not matched to a gene: 13. This CDR3 is 17 amino acids long. Per germline, CDR1 DFQATT and CDR2 SNEGSKA (reference sequence). The CDR3 loop reads CSTKRGTGVISNQPQHF. The CDR3 coding sequence is TGCAGTACTAAGAGAGGGACAGGGGTTATTAGCAATCAGCCCCAGCATTTT.

This clonotype was observed a handful of times. At one boundary the junction diverges from the germline segment, which might be a read error. The chain has TRBV29-1 and TRBJ1-4; unclear D gene. CDR3 size: 13 residues. The germline CDR1 and CDR2 sequences are SQVTM and ANQGSEA. CDR3 in amino acids: CGVRRVGGEKLFF. CDR3 coding DNA: TGCGGCGTCAGACGGGTCGGTGGGGAAAAACTGTTTTTT. Full variable domain (rest looked up from reference TRBV29-1 and TRBJ1-4): SAVISQKPSRDICQRGTSLTIQCQVDSQVTMMFWYRQQPGQSLTLIATANQGSEATYESGFVIDKFPISRPNLTFSTLTVSNMSPEDSSIYLCGVRRVGGEKLFFGSGTQLSVL.

This clonotype was counted only a few times. V usage is TRBV20-1 and J usage is TRBJ1-5, with D perhaps matching TRBD1 (5 bases). V shed 5 bases and J shed 1 base, with 12 bases lying between them. The CDR3 runs to 14 residues. In germline, CDR1 is DFQATT, CDR2 SNEGSKA (reference sequence). CDR3 DNA: TGCAGTGCTGTGGGGCTACGAAGCAATCAGCCCCAGCATTTT. It is translated as CSAVGLRSNQPQHF.

This clonotype was recorded many times. This sequence joins TRBV29-1 and TRBJ2-7; no definite D call. The CDR3 has 11 residues. The V and J ends lost 6 bases and 2 bases respectively, with 8 bases between them. In germline, CDR1 is SQVTM, CDR2 ANQGSEA. CDR3 loop: CSVADPYEQYF. The CDR3 region has the DNA TGCAGCGTCGCAGATCCCTACGAGCAGTACTTC.

This clonotype occurred many times. A much larger clone lies a single base off, so this may be a read error. DNA for the CDR3: TGTGCCAGCAGCCGTGACGGGGGCAGCGATGAGCAGTTCTTC. Its protein is CASSRDGGSDEQFF. The chain is built from TRBV7-2 and TRBJ2-1; D tentatively reads TRBD1 or TRBD2 (6 bases each). CDR1 is SGHTA and CDR2 is FQGNSA in the germline V gene. Trimming left V 5 bases short and J 8 bases short, with 16 bases between. The CDR3 is 14 residues long.